The T cell receptor (beta chain) described here comes from a study of blood T cell dynamics during melanoma immunotherapy. Study findings and constraints: Whether repertoire-driving clones were melanoma-specific could not be determined. Unlike progressors, later disease-control patients had W3 repertoires gaining clonality or diversity.

Of note for this clone: Its specificity is not known.

The time point was: week 3, after first cycle of checkpoint inhibitor. Apart from two fast progressors, RECIST 1.1 response was judged 12 weeks post-infusion. Prior systemic cancer therapy, immunosuppressant use and other active malignancies excluded patients. The CDR3 runs 16 residues. V was pared by 4 bases and J by 5 bases, with 7 bases of the junction left unmatched. Per the germline V gene, CDR1 is PRHDT and CDR2 is FYEKMQ (reference sequence). Profiled with immunoSEQ multiplex PCR; TCRdb holds only in-frame clones, not every one. The sample records around 10,000 clones, 80% being singletons. J is TRBJ2-5 and V is TRBV13; 13 positions match TRBD2. This TCR came from a human donor with melanoma. The source was blood, collected from a patient treated with checkpoint blockade. The CDR3 here is CASSSTSGRAVETQYF. In nucleotides, the CDR3 is TGTGCCAGCAGCTCAACTAGCGGGAGGGCCGTGGAGACCCAGTACTTC.